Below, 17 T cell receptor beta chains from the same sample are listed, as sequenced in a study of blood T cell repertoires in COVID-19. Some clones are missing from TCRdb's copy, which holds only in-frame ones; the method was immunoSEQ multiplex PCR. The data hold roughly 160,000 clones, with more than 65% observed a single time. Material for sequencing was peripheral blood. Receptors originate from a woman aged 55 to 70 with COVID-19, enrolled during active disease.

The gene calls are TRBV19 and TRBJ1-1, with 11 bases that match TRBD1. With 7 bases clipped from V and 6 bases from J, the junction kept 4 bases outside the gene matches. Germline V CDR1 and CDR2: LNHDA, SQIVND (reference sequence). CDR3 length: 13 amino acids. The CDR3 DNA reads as TGTGCCAGTATCGGACAGGGGGCCCCTGAAGCTTTCTTT. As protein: CASIGQGAPEAFF.

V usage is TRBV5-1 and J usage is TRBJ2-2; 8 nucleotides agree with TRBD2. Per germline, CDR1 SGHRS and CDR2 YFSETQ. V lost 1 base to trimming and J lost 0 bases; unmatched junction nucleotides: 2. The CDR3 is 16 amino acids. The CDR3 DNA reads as TGCGCCAGCAGCTTGTCCGGGGGGGCGAACACCGGGGAGCTGTTTTTT. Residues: CASSLSGGANTGELFF.

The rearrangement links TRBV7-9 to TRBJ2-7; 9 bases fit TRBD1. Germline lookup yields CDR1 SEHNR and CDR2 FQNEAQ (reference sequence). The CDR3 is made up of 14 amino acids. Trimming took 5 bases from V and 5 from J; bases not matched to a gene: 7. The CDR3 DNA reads TGTGCCAGCAGCCCCCGGGACAGGGTCCACGAGCAGTACTTC. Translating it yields CASSPRDRVHEQYF.

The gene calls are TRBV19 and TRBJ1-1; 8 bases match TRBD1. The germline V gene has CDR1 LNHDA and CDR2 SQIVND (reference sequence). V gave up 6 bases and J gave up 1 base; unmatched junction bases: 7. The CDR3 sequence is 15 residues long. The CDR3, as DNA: TGTGCCAGTAGGCCGGGACAGGCCCCGAACACTGAAGCTTTCTTT. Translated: CASRPGQAPNTEAFF.

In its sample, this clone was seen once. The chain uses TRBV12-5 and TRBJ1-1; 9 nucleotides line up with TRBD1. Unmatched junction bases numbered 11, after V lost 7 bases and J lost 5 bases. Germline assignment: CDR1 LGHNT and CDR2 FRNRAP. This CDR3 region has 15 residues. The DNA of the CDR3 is TGTGCTAGTGCCCTTCCCGGGACAGGGAAGACTGAAGCTTTCTTT. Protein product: CASALPGTGKTEAFF.

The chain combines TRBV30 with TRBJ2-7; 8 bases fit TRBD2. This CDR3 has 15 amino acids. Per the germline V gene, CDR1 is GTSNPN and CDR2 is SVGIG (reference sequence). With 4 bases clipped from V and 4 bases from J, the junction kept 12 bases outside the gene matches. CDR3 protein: CAWNSGSRSHYEQYF. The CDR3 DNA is TGTGCCTGGAACAGCGGGAGTAGGTCCCATTACGAGCAGTACTTC.

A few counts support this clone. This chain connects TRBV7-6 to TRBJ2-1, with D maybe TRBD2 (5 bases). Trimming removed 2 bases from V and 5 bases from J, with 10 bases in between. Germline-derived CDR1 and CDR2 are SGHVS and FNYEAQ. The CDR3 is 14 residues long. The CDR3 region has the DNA TGTGCCAGCAGCTTACGGACTTCCAACAATGAGCAGTTCTTC. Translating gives CASSLRTSNNEQFF.

In DNA, the CDR3 is TGTGCCAGTAGTATAGACGCCACCCGGGTAGTGGCAGATACGCAGTATTTT. Translation: CASSIDATRVVADTQYF. This chain links TRBV19 with TRBJ2-3, with D unresolved. V lost 0 bases to trimming and J lost 4 bases, with 17 bases between them. This CDR3 is built from 17 residues. Germline V gives CDR1 LNHDA, CDR2 SQIVND (reference sequence).

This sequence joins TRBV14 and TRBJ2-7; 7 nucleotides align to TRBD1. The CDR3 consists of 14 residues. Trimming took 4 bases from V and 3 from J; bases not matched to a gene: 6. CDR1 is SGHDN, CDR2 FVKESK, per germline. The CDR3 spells CASSLSGTVYEQYF. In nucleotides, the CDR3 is TGTGCCAGCAGCCTCTCCGGGACAGTCTACGAGCAGTACTTC.

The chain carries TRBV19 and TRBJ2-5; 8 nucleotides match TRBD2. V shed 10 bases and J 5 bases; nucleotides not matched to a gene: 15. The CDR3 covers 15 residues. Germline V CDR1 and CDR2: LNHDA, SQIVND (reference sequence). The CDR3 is CATQAPTSAGETQYF. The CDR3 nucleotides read TGTGCCACCCAGGCCCCGACTAGCGCCGGCGAGACCCAGTACTTC.

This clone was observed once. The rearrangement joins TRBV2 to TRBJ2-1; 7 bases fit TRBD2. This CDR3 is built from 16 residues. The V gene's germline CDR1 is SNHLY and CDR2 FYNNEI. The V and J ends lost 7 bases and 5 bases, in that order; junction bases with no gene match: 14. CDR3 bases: TGTGCCAGCACCCCACCCCGGGCTAGCGGAGACAATGAGCAGTTCTTC. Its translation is CASTPPRASGDNEQFF.

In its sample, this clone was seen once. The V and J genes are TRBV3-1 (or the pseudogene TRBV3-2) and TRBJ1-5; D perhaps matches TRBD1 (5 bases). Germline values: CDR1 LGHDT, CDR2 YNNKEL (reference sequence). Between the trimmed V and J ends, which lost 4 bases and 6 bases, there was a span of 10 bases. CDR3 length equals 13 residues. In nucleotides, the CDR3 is TGTGCCAGCAGCCTCAGGGAAAGTCAGCCCCAGCATTTT. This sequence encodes CASSLRESQPQHF.

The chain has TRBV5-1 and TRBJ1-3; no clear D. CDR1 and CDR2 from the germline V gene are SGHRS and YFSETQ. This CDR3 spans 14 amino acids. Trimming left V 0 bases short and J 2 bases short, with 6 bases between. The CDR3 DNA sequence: TGCGCCAGCAGCTTGGACAGAACTGGAAACACCATATATTTT. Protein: CASSLDRTGNTIYF.

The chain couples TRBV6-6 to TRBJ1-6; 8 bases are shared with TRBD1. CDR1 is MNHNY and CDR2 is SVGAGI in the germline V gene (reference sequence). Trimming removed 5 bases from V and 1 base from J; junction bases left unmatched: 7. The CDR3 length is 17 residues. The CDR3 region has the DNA TGTGCCAGCAGTCCATGGACAGGGAGATCCTATAATTCACCCCTCCACTTT. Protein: CASSPWTGRSYNSPLHF.

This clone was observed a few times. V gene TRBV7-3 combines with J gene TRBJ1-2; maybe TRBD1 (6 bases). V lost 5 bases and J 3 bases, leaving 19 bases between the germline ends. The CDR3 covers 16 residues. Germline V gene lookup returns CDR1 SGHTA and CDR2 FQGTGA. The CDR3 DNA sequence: TGTGCCAGCAGCCCGGGGGGGGCGCATGGGTACTATGGCTACACCTTC. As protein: CASSPGGAHGYYGYTF.

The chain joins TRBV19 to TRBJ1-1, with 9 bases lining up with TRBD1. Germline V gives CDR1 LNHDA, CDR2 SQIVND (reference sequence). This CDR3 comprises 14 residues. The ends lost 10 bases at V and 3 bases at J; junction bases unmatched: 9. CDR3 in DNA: TGTGCCACCAGACTCCGGGACAGGGACACTGAAGCTTTCTTT. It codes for CATRLRDRDTEAFF.

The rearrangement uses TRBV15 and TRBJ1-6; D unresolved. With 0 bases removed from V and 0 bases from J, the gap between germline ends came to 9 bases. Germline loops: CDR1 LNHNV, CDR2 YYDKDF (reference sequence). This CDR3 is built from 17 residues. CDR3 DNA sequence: TGTGCCACCAGCAGAGAATTAGCAAGCTCCTATAATTCACCCCTCCACTTT. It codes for CATSRELASSYNSPLHF.